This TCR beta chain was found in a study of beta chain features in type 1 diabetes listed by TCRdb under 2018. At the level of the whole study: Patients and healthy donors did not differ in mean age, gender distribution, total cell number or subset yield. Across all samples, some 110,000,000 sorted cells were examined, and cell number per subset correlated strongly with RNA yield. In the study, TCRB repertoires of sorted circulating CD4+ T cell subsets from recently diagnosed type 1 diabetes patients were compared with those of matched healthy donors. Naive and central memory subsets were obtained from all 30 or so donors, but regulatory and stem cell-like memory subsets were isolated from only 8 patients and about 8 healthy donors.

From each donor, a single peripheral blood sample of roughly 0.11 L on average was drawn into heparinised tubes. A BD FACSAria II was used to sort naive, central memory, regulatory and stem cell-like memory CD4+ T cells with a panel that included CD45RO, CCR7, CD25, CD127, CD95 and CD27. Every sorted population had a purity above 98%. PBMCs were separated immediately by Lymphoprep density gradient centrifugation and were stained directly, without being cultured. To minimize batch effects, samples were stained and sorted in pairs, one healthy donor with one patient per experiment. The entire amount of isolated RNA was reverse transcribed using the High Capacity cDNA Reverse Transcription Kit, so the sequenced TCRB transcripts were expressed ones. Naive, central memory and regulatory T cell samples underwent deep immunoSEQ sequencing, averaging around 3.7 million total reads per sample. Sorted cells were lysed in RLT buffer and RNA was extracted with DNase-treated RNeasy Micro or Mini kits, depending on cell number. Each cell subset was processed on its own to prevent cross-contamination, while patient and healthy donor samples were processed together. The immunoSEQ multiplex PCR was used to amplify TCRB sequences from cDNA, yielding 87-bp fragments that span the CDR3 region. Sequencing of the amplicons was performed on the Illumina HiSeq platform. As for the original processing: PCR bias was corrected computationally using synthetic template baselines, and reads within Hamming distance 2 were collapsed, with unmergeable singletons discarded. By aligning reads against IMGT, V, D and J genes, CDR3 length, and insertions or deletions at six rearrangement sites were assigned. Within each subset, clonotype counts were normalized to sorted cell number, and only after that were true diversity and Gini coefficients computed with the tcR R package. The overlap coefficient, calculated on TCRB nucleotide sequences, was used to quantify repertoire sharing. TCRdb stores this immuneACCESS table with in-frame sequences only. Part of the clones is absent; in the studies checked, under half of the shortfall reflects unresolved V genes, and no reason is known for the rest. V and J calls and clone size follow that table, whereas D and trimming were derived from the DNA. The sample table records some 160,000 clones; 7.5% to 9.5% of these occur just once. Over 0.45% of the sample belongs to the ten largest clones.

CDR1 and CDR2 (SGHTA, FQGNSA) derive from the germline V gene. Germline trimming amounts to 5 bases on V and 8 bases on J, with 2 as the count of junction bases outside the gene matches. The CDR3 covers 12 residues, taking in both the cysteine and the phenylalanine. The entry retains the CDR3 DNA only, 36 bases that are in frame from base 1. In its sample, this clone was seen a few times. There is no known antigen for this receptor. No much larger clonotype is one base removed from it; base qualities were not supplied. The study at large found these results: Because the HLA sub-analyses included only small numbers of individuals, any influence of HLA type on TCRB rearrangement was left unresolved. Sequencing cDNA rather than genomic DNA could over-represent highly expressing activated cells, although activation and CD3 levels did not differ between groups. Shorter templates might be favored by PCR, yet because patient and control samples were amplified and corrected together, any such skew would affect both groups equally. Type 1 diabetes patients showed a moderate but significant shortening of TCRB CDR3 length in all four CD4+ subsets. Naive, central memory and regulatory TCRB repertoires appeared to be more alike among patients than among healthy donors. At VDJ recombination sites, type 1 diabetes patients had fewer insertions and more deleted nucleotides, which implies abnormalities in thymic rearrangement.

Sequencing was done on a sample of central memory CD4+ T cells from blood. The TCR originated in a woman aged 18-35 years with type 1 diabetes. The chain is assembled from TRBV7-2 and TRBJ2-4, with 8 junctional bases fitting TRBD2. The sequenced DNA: TGTGCCAGCAGCCCGGGAGGGTACATTCAGTACTTC. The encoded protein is CASSPGGYIQYF.